Following are 3 T cell receptor beta chains from one sample sequenced in a study of cytomegalovirus exposure and HLA in healthy donors. The PCR made use of 60 Vbeta and 13 Jbeta primers. Sequencing was performed with immunoSEQ multiplex PCR; in TCRdb, only in-frame clones are kept and a portion is missing. Of 150,000 to 190,000 clones in the sample, roughly 75% were seen once. The sequenced material came from PBMCs. All receptors derive from a man aged 18-30 years in good health and CMV-seronegative.

This clone has a handful of counts. The chain has TRBV6-5 and TRBJ2-1; 7 bases fit TRBD2. Germline assignment: CDR1 MNHEY and CDR2 SVGAGI. Trimming at V came to 8 bases and at J to 0 bases, leaving 4 bases not matched to a gene. This CDR3 region has 14 residues. CDR3: CASGGGSSYNEQFF. For the CDR3, the DNA is TGTGCCAGCGGTGGCGGGAGCTCCTACAATGAGCAGTTCTTC.

The chain recombines TRBV27 with TRBJ2-7, with D possibly matching TRBD1 (6 bases). The V end was cut by 5 bases, the J end by 10 bases, with 24 bases between. CDR3 length: 15 amino acids. Looked up from germline, CDR1 is MNHEY and CDR2 is SMNVEV (reference sequence). Here the CDR3 reads CASSPPEQGPTLQYF. The CDR3 DNA sequence: TGTGCCAGCAGTCCCCCCGAACAGGGACCGACTCTTCAGTACTTC.

The chain is built from TRBV18 and TRBJ1-5; 8 bases map to TRBD1. This CDR3 contains 17 residues. The J segment lost 0 bases and the V segment lost 2 bases, leaving 6 bases of the junction unmatched. Germline lookup yields CDR1 KGHSH and CDR2 LQKENI. In DNA, the CDR3 is TGTGCCAGCTCACCATTACAGGGGGGGTATAGCAATCAGCCCCAGCATTTT. Protein product: CASSPLQGGYSNQPQHF.